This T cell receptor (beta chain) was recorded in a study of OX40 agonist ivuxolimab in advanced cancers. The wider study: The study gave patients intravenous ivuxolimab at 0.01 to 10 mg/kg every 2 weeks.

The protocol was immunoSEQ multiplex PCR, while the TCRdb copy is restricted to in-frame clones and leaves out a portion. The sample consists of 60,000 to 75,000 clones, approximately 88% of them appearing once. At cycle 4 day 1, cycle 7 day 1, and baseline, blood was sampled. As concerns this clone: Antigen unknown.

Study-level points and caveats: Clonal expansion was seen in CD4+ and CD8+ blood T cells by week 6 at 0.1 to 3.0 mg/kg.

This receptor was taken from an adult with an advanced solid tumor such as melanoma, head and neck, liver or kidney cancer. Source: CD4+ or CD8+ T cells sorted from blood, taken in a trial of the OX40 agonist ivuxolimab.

CDR3 in amino acids: CASSRTQNNEQFF. As DNA, the CDR3 is TGTGCCAGCAGCCGGACCCAAAACAATGAGCAGTTCTTC. The chain combines TRBV6-5 with TRBJ2-1; D uncertain. This CDR3 spans 13 amino acids. The V end lost 6 bases, the J end lost 5 bases, and 11 bases lay between the germline ends. The germline gives CDR1 MNHEY, CDR2 SVGAGI.